This T cell receptor (beta chain) was documented in a study of blood T cell repertoires in COVID-19. Study details: COVID-19 samples collected from the United States, Italy and Spain covered acute and convalescent phases. The analysed material was cDNA or gDNA that came from T cells, B-cell-depleted T cells, or PBMCs.

V dropped 3 bases and J dropped 5; count of bases not matched to a gene: 3. Germline values: CDR1 ENHRY, CDR2 SYGVKD. The CDR3 has 16 residues. Original handling: Amplification of reference gene primers provided the estimated nucleated cell counts. Libraries were prepared by immunoSEQ multiplex PCR; TCRdb keeps only in-frame clonotypes and omits some of them. The D gene and trimming were derived from the DNA, and the V and J assignments and clone size from that table. Of about 74,000 clones in the sample, 70% to 90% were seen once. This clonotype was sampled from a man aged 65 to 85 with active or convalescent COVID-19. The sequencing input was peripheral blood. The chain combines TRBV10-3 with TRBJ2-1; TRBD2 agrees at 14 bases. The CDR3 is CAISEGTSGRNNEQFF. The CDR3 bases are TGTGCCATCAGTGAAGGGACTAGCGGGAGAAACAATGAGCAGTTCTTC.